The sample holds one count of the clone carrying this T cell receptor beta chain. Its antigen is not known. The data originate from a study of siplizumab effects on memory and regulatory T cells. The CDR3 runs 16 residues. V was clipped by 3 bases and J by 3 bases, with 15 bases between them. The V gene's germline CDR1 is SGHNT and CDR2 YYREEE (reference sequence). General study points: Mappable CD4+ clones that were alloreactive averaged roughly 69% Treg-derived with siplizumab versus roughly 25% in controls. Naive T cells appeared more diverse than memory cells and seemed to be major alloresponse contributors. Phenotypic classification as naive or memory proved unattainable for roughly 75-95% of proliferating CD4+ or CD8+ clones. Siplizumab produced a significant reduction in alloreactive sequences that were traceable to unstimulated CD4+ memory cells.

The table came from immunoSEQ multiplex PCR; TCRdb's copy has only in-frame clones and leaves some out. The data contain approximately 100,000 clones, about 91% of them singletons. The chain employs TRBV5-4 and TRBJ2-2; TRBD2 is a possible D gene (6 bases). What was sequenced was CD4+ T cells sorted from blood. The receptor comes from a human donor in good health. Some clones in this sample may be carry-over from other donors' samples. The CDR3 DNA reads TGTGCCAGCAGCTCAACGGGCAGGGAGGACACCGGGGAGCTGTTTTTT. Translating it yields CASSSTGREDTGELFF.